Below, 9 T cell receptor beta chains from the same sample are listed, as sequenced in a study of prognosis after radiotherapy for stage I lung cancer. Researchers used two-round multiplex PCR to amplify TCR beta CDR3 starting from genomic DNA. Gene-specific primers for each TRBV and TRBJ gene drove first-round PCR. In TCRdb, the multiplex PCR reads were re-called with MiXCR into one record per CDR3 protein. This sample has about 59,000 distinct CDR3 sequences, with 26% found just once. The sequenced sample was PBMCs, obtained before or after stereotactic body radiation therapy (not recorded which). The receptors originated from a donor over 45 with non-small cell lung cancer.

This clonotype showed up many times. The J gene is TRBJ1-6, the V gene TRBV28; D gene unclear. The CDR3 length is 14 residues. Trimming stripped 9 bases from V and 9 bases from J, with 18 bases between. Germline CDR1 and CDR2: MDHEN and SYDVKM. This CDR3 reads CASTMGGGSSPLHF. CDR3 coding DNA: TGTGCCAGTACTATGGGTGGTGGGTCTTCACCCCTCCACTTT.

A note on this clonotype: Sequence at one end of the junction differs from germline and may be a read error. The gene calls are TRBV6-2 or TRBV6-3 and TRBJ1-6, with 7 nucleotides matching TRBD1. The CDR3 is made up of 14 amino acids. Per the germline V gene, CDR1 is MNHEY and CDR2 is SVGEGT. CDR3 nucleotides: TGTGTCAGCGGGACAGAGGTTAATAATTCACCCCACCACTTT. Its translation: CVSGTEVNNSPHHF.

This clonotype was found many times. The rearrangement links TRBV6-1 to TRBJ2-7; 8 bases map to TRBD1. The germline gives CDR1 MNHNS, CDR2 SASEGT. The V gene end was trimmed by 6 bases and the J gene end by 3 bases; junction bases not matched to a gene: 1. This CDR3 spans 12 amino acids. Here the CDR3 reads CASRDRDYEQYF. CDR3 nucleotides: TGTGCCAGCAGGGACAGGGACTACGAGCAGTACTTC.

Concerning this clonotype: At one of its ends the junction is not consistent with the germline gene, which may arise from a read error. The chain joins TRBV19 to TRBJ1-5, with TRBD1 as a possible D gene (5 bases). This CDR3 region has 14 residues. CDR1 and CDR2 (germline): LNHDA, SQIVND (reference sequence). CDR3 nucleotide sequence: TGTGCTAGTAGAAATAAAGACAGCAATAAGCCCCAGCATTTT. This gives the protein CASRNKDSNKPQHF.

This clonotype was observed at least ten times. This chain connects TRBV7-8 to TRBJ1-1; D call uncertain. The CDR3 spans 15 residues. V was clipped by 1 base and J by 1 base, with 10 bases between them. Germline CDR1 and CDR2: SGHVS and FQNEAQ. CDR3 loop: CASSLVLGQNTEAFF. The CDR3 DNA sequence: TGTGCCAGCAGCTTAGTATTGGGTCAGAACACTGAAGCTTTCTTT.

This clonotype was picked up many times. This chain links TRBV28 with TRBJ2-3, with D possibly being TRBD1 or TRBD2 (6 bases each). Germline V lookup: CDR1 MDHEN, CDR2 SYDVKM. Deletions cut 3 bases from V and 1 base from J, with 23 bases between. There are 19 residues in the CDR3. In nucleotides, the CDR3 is TGTGCCAGCAGTTTCGGGCAGGGAAGGGGGGCGTCAGGCACAGATACGCAGTATTTT. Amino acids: CASSFGQGRGASGTDTQYF.

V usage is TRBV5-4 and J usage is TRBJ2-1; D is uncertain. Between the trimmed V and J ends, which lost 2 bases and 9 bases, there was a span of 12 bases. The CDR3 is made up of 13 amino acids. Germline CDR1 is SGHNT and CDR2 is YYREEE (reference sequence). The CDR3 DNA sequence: TGTGCCAGCAGCTTCCGCCCCACGGGTGAGCAGTTCTTC. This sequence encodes CASSFRPTGEQFF. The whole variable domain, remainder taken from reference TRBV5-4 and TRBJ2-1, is ETGVTQSPTHLIKTRGQQVTLRCSSQSGHNTVSWYQQALGQGPQFIFQYYREEENGRGNFPPRFSGLQFPNYSSELNVNALELDDSALYLCASSFRPTGEQFFGPGTRLTVL.

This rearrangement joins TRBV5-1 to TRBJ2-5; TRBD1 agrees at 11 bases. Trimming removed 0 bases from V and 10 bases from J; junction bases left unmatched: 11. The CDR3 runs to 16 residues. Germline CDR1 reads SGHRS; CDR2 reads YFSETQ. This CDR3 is CASSLDGTGGQGDQYF. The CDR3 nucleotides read TGCGCCAGCAGCTTGGATGGGACAGGGGGTCAGGGGGACCAGTACTTC.

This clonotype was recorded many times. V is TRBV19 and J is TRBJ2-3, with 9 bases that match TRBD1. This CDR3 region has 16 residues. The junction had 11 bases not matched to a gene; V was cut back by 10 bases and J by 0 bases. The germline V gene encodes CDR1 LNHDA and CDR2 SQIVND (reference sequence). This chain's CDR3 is CAIGPGTGTSTDTQYF. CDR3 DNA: TGTGCCATAGGCCCCGGGACAGGGACTAGCACAGATACGCAGTATTTT.